The rows below give T cell receptor beta chains drawn from one sample of a study of blood T cell repertoires in COVID-19. The repertoire was sequenced with immunoSEQ multiplex PCR; TCRdb's copy has only in-frame clones and lacks some. Here the sample spans about 250,000 clones, about nine tenths being singletons. Sequencing was carried out using PBMCs or T cells enriched from blood (not recorded which). The receptor source for this set is a man aged 18 to 30 who had recovered from COVID-19. Each CDR3 is given with its conserved first and last residue.

v_call: TRBV11-2
j_call: TRBJ2-5
cdr3_aa: CASSLDRSEGVRETQYF

v_call: TRBV3-1/TRBV3-2
j_call: TRBJ2-2
cdr3_aa: CASSQAQDTGELFF

v_call: TRBV19
j_call: TRBJ2-7
cdr3_aa: CASSIEYADFMAYEQYF

v_call: TRBV5-1
j_call: TRBJ1-3
cdr3_aa: CASSLQGPLSGNTIYF

v_call: TRBV4-1
j_call: TRBJ2-2
cdr3_aa: CASTSLGTANTGELFF

v_call: TRBV11-2
j_call: TRBJ2-5
cdr3_aa: CASSLGQGLETQYF

v_call: TRBV28
j_call: TRBJ1-5
cdr3_aa: CASSLPSGGSNQPQHF

v_call: TRBV6-6
j_call: TRBJ1-2
cdr3_aa: CASSLQGYTF

v_call: TRBV6-4
j_call: TRBJ2-5
cdr3_aa: CASSGRGPRETQYF

v_call: TRBV12-5
j_call: TRBJ1-2
cdr3_aa: CASGLGTGNNYGYTF

v_call: TRBV3-1/TRBV3-2
j_call: TRBJ2-3
cdr3_aa: CASSRTTSGTDTQYF

v_call: TRBV19
j_call: TRBJ1-5
cdr3_aa: CASKVAGGRGGSNQPQHF

v_call: TRBV30
j_call: TRBJ2-5
cdr3_aa: CAWNQAQQETQYF

v_call: TRBV5-4
j_call: TRBJ1-1
cdr3_aa: CASSLFHMNTEAFF

v_call: TRBV5-8
j_call: TRBJ2-5
cdr3_aa: CASSPGEGGRETQYF

v_call: TRBV9
j_call: TRBJ1-5
cdr3_aa: CASSLSTGSNQPQHF

v_call: TRBV3-1/TRBV3-2
j_call: TRBJ2-1
cdr3_aa: CASSQASGGMYNEQFF

v_call: TRBV18
j_call: TRBJ2-5
cdr3_aa: CASSPEVAGGETQYF

v_call: TRBV13
j_call: TRBJ1-1
cdr3_aa: CASAGEVPEAFF

v_call: TRBV3-1/TRBV3-2
j_call: TRBJ2-1
cdr3_aa: CASRAGGAGGIDEQFF